The sequence of this T cell receptor beta chain was determined in a study of T cells in Graves' hyperthyroidism and ophthalmopathy. The table lists this clonotype with many counts. The antigen is undetermined. Findings and limits, study-wide: Most clonotypes that expanded in the thyroid above 0.001 also showed up in blood.

RNA transcripts gave rise to amplified TCR beta CDR3 regions. HTBI primers were used for first-round RT-PCR of the TCR CDR3. Via MiXCR, TCRdb re-called the multiplex PCR reads, giving one row per CDR3 protein. Among 250,000 to 300,000 distinct CDR3 sequences listed, about 18% were seen once. Disease duration was under 3 months in the ophthalmopathy patients, who also had a Clinical Activity Score of at least 3 and a NOSPECS grade of at least 4. Germline-derived CDR1 and CDR2 are SGHNT and YENEEA. The ends were cut back, 1 base at V and 4 bases at J, with 9 bases in the middle. This CDR3 has 14 amino acids.

Source material: blood. This receptor was identified in an older woman with Graves' ophthalmopathy. This rearrangement joins TRBV11-3 to TRBJ2-3, with D perhaps matching TRBD2 (6 bases). The CDR3 protein is CASSLVRDSDTQYF. In DNA form, the CDR3 reads TGTGCCAGCAGCTTAGTCCGGGACTCAGATACGCAGTATTTT.